The present TCR beta chain was sequenced within a study of T cells in tumors after PD-1 blockade. Study information: Prior checkpoint blockade, systemic immunosuppressant use, or anti-cancer therapy within 4 weeks excluded patients. During anti-PD-1 treatment, some patients continued daily vismodegib 150 mg. Broader study findings: Blood contained 35% to 50% of the tumor's TCR clonotypes.

CDR1 is SGHNT, CDR2 YENEEA, per germline. The CDR3 sequence is 16 residues long. V gave up 5 bases and J gave up 6 bases; unmatched junction bases: 7. Input was roughly 616 ng to 6,500 ng of genomic DNA from tumor or blood. Sequenced by immunoSEQ multiplex PCR; TCRdb stores in-frame clones only, minus some. The sample lists approximately 35,000 clones; approximately 78% were seen once. About this clone: Its antigen remains unknown.

Sequencing was performed on PBMCs, taken before anti-PD-1 treatment. The V gene is TRBV11-3, the J gene TRBJ2-3; 14 nucleotides align to TRBD2. This receptor was identified in a human donor with basal cell carcinoma. DNA for the CDR3: TGTGCCAGCAGCCCGACTAGCGGGGGGGCCGGGGATACGCAGTATTTT. It specifies CASSPTSGGAGDTQYF.